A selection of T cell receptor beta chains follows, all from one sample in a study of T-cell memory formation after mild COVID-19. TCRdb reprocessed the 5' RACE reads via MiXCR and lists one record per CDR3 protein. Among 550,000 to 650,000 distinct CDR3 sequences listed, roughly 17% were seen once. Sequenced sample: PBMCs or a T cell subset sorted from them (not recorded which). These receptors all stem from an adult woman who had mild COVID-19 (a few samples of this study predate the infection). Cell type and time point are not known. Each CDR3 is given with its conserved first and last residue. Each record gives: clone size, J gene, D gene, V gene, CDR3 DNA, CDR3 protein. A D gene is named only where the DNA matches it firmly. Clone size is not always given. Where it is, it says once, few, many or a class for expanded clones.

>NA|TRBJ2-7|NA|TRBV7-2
TGTGCCAGCAGCTTAGAGGGGCTACTCTACGAGCAGTACTTC
CASSLEGLLYEQYF
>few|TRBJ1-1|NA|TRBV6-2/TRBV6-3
TGTGCCAGCAGTGCCGGCGTTGGCACTGAAGCTTTCTTT
CASSAGVGTEAFF
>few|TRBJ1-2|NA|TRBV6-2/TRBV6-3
TGTGCCAGCAGTTCCCTGGACGGGCGTGGCTACACCTTC
CASSSLDGRGYTF
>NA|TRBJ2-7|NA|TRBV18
TGTGCCAGCTCACCTCCCGGCAGGGCGAGCTCCTACGAGCAGTACTTC
CASSPPGRASSYEQYF
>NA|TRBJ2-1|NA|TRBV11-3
TGTGCCAGCAGCTTAGTAAGTAACAATGAGCAGTTCTTC
CASSLVSNNEQFF
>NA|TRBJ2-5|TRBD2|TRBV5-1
TGCGCCAGCAGCTTGCCCAGCGGGGGCCAAGAGACCCAGTACTTC
CASSLPSGGQETQYF
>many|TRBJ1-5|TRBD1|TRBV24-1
TGTGCCACCAGTGAAACAGGGGGCAATCAGCCCCAGCATTTT
CATSETGGNQPQHF
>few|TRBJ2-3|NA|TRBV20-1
TGCAGTGCTGGTGGGAACACAGATACGCAGTATTTT
CSAGGNTDTQYF
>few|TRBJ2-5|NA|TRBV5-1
TGCGCCAGCAGCTTGAAGGTACAGGGCGAGACCCAGTACTTC
CASSLKVQGETQYF
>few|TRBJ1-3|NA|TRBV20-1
TGCAGTGCTAGCCGAGGAGGGAGTATTTCTGGAAACACCATATATTTT
CSASRGGSISGNTIYF
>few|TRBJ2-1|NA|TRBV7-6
TGTGCCAGCAGCCCCTTCTCCTCTAGCAAGAATGAGCAGTTCTTC
CASSPFSSSKNEQFF
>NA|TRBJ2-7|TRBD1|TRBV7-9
TGTGCCAGCAGCTTAGGGAGCCGGGACAGGGGGCTTGTCTACGAGCAGTACTTC
CASSLGSRDRGLVYEQYF
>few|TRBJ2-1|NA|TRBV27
TGTGCCAGCAGGGCGGGACAGCGGTACAATGAGCAGTTCTTC
CASRAGQRYNEQFF
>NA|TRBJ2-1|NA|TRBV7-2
TGTGCCAGCAGCTTAGCGACTCTCCCTAGGTTCTTC
CASSLATLPRFF
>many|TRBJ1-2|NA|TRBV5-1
TGCGCCAGCAGCTTGGATCTACGTTCTAACTATGGCTACACCTTC
CASSLDLRSNYGYTF
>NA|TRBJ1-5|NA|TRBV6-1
TGTGCCAGCAGTGGAACCTGGGAGAATCAGCCCCAGCATTTT
CASSGTWENQPQHF
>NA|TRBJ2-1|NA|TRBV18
TGTGCCAGCTCACAAGGACAGAACTCCTACAATGAGCAGTTCTTC
CASSQGQNSYNEQFF
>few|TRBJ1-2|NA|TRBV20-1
TGCAGTGCTAGAACCCCAGGGGTCGATGGCTACACCTTC
CSARTPGVDGYTF
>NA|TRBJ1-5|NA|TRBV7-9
TGTGCCAGCACCCTCTCGGGATCTCAGCCCCAGCATTTT
CASTLSGSQPQHF
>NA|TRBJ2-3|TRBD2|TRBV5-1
TGCGCCAGCAGCTCGCCTAGCGGGAGGACCACAGATACGCAGTATTTT
CASSSPSGRTTDTQYF
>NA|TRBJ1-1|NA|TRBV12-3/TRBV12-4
TGTGCCAGCAGTTCCCTCGCGCGCTCGGCTTTCTTT
CASSSLARSAFF
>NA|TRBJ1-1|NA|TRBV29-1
TGCAGCGTCCCCAGGGGGAACACTGAAGCTTTCTTT
CSVPRGNTEAFF
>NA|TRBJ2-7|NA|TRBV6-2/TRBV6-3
TGTGCCAGCAGTTACTCGGACCGGTCCTACGAGCAGTACTTC
CASSYSDRSYEQYF
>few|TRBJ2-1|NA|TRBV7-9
TGTGCCAGCAGCTTAGATTATGAGCAGTTCTTC
CASSLDYEQFF
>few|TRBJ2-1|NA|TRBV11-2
TGTGCCAGCAGCTTAGGGGTGGGGTACAATGAGCAGTTCTTC
CASSLGVGYNEQFF
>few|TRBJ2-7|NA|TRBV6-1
TGTGCCAGCAGGTCTGTGGGGGGCTACGAGCAGTACTTC
CASRSVGGYEQYF
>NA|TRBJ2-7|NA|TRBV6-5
TGTGCCAGCAGTTACCGGGACGGGACCTACGAGCAGTACTTC
CASSYRDGTYEQYF
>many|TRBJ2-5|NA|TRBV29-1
TGCAGCGTTGGGTTAGCGGAAGAGACCCAGTACTTC
CSVGLAEETQYF
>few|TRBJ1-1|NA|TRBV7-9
TGTGCCAGCAGCTTAGCGGGAACAGGGATCGGAACTGAAGCTTTCTTT
CASSLAGTGIGTEAFF
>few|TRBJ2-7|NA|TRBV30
TGTGCCTGGAGTAGCGGGGACAGCTACGAGCAGTACTTC
CAWSSGDSYEQYF
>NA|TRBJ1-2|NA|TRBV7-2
TGTGCCAGCAGCCCAGGGCAAGGCTACACCTTC
CASSPGQGYTF
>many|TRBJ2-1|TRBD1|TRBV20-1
TGCAGTGCTAGACCTCAGGACAGGGTGCATGAGCAGTTCTTC
CSARPQDRVHEQFF
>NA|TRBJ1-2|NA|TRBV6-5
TGTGCCAGCAGTCAATCGGTTTTGGGCTATGGCTACACCTTC
CASSQSVLGYGYTF
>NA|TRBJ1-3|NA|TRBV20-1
TGCAGTGCCGGGATTGTAAACACCATATATTTT
CSAGIVNTIYF
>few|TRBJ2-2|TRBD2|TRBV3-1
TGTGCCAGCAGCGTTCTAGCGGGATTAACCGGGGAGCTGTTTTTT
CASSVLAGLTGELFF
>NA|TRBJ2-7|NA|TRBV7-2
TGTGCCAGCAGCATGGGCCAGGGCGTTAGTTACGAGCAGTACTTC
CASSMGQGVSYEQYF
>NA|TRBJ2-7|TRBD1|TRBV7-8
TGTGCCAGCAGCGCAACGGACAGGGCTAGTGGCTTC
CASSATDRASGF
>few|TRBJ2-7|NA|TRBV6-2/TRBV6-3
TGTGCCAGCAGTCCGGGACACCCCACCTACGAGCAGTACTTC
CASSPGHPTYEQYF
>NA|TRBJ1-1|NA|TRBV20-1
TGCAGTGCCCCAGTGAACACTGAAGCTTTCTTT
CSAPVNTEAFF
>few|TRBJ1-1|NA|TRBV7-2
TGTGCCAGCAGCTTAAGACAGCTCAGGGAGACCACTGAAGCTTTCTTT
CASSLRQLRETTEAFF
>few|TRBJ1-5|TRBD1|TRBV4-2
TGTGCCAGCAGCCAAGCCGACAGGGCGGTTCAGCCCCAGCATTTT
CASSQADRAVQPQHF
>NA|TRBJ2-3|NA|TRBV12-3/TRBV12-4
TGTGCCAGCTCGGGGGGCAGGGGGGGCACAGATACGCAGTATTTT
CASSGGRGGTDTQYF
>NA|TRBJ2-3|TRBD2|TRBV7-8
TGTGCCAGCAGCCAATACGAGCGGGAGGGCACAGATACGCAGTATTTT
CASSQYEREGTDTQYF
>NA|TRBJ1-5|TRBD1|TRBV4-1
TGCGCCAGCAGCCATGGACAGGGCGAGGTTAATCAGCCCCAGCATTTT
CASSHGQGEVNQPQHF
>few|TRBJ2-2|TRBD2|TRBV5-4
TGTGCCAGCAGCTTGGAAGGACTAGCGGGGGTTAACACCGGGGAGCTGTTTTTT
CASSLEGLAGVNTGELFF
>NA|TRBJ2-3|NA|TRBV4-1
TGCGCCAGCAGCCATACGGGACTCCGGGACACAGATACGCAGTATTTT
CASSHTGLRDTDTQYF
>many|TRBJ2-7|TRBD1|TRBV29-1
TGCAGCGTTGTAGGGGGCCTCTACGAGCAGTACTTC
CSVVGGLYEQYF
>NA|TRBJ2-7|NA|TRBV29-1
TGCAGCGTTGGGACTGAATACTACGAGCAGTACTTC
CSVGTEYYEQYF
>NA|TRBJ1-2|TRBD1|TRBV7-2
TGTGCCAGCAGCTTAAGTACGGGACAGGGTTTTGTCTATGGCTACACCTTC
CASSLSTGQGFVYGYTF
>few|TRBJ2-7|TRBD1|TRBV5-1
TGCGCCAGCAGCTTGGCCAAAGGGGGACAGACCTACGAGCAGTACTTC
CASSLAKGGQTYEQYF